This entry lists 28 T cell receptor beta chains sequenced from one sample in a study of OX40 agonist ivuxolimab in advanced cancers. The repertoire was sequenced with immunoSEQ multiplex PCR; TCRdb's copy has only in-frame clones and lacks some. The sample comprises just over 20,000 clones, roughly 89% of which are singletons, and more than 20% rests with the top ten. Sequences were derived from CD4+ or CD8+ T cells sorted from blood, sampled in a trial of the OX40 agonist ivuxolimab. The receptors come from an adult with an advanced solid tumor such as melanoma, head and neck, liver or kidney cancer.

The rearrangement joins TRBV28 to TRBJ2-7; D is undetermined. The CDR3 sequence is 14 residues long. The germline CDR1 and CDR2 sequences are MDHEN and SYDVKM. Between the trimmed V and J ends, which lost 6 bases and 5 bases, there was a span of 17 bases. CDR3 DNA: TGTGCCAGCAGGGTCTCAAGGGTTAGGCACGAGCAGTACTTC. It codes for CASRVSRVRHEQYF.

The chain couples TRBV19 to TRBJ1-5; maybe TRBD1 (6 bases). The V and J ends lost 7 bases and 4 bases respectively, with 11 bases between them. The CDR3 extends over 13 amino acids. The germline CDR1 and CDR2 sequences are LNHDA and SQIVND (reference sequence). CDR3 in amino acids: CASTSRGNQPQHF. CDR3 DNA sequence: TGTGCCAGTACGTCCAGGGGTAATCAGCCCCAGCATTTT.

There are a few counts of this clone. The chain employs TRBV6-1 and TRBJ2-5; D gene unclear. The germline V and J ends were trimmed by 5 bases and 3 bases, with 4 bases remaining between them. The CDR3 has 11 residues. CDR1 is MNHNS and CDR2 is SASEGT in the germline V gene. The CDR3 bases are TGTGCCAGCAGTCAAAAAGAGACCCAGTACTTC. Its translation: CASSQKETQYF.

The chain carries TRBV10-3 and TRBJ1-1; TRBD1 aligns across 10 bases. Germline assignment: CDR1 ENHRY and CDR2 SYGVKD. Germline trimming cut 3 bases from V and 4 bases from J; bases unmatched to any gene: 5. The length of the CDR3 is 15 residues. The DNA for the CDR3 is TGTGCCATCAGTGATTTAAGGACAGGGGGCACTGAAGCTTTCTTT. Translating it yields CAISDLRTGGTEAFF.

The chain couples TRBV10-3 to TRBJ2-1; the D gene is possibly TRBD1 (5 bases). Germline V gene sequence: CDR1 ENHRY, CDR2 SYGVKD. The V and J ends lost 1 base and 8 bases respectively, with 9 bases between them. CDR3 length: 13 residues. The DNA for the CDR3 is TGTGCCATCAGTGAGTTGGGGCGAGATGAGCAGTTCTTC. Translation gives CAISELGRDEQFF.

The chain joins TRBV4-1 to TRBJ1-2; D unresolved. CDR1 and CDR2 (germline): MGHRA, YSYEKL. CDR3 size: 16 residues. The ends were cut back, 2 bases at V and 6 bases at J, with 19 bases in the middle. CDR3 loop: CASSQIKPTAGDGYTF. For the CDR3, the DNA is TGCGCCAGCAGCCAAATCAAGCCGACCGCGGGAGATGGCTACACCTTC.

The chain is built from TRBV7-9 and TRBJ1-4, with TRBD1 matching over 10 bases. Losses at the gene ends were 3 bases for V and 14 bases for J; bases not matched to a gene: 12. The CDR3 has 15 amino acids. Germline V gene sequence: CDR1 SEHNR, CDR2 FQNEAQ (reference sequence). CDR3 sequence: CASSLPGQGLIHLFF. In DNA, the CDR3 is TGTGCCAGCAGCTTGCCGGGACAGGGGTTGATCCACCTGTTTTTT.

The CDR3 nucleotides are TGTGCCAGCAGCTTAGCCGTCACAGGGGACACTGAAGCTTTCTTT. This codes for CASSLAVTGDTEAFF. This chain links TRBV11-2 with TRBJ1-1; 7 bases match TRBD1. Losses at the gene ends were 1 base for V and 3 bases for J; bases not matched to a gene: 5. Germline CDR1 is SGHAT and CDR2 is FQNNGV. This CDR3 is 15 amino acids long.

This clone was found once. The CDR3 sequence: CASSPPLSGGPSSYNEQFF. The CDR3 DNA is TGTGCCAGCAGCCCCCCCCTCAGTGGGGGGCCGAGCTCCTACAATGAGCAGTTCTTC. V gene TRBV14 combines with J gene TRBJ2-1; tentatively, D is TRBD1 or TRBD2 (6 bases each). This CDR3 has 19 amino acids. Trimming removed 4 bases from V and 0 bases from J, with 22 bases in between. CDR1 and CDR2 (germline): SGHDN, FVKESK.

The chain has TRBV2 and TRBJ2-7, with D perhaps matching TRBD1 or TRBD2 (5 bases each). The CDR3 consists of 14 residues. Per germline, CDR1 SNHLY and CDR2 FYNNEI. This chain's CDR3 is CASSDAGSSYEQYF. The CDR3, as DNA: TGTGCATCTTCGGACGCAGGGAGCTCCTACGAGCAGTACTTC.

V usage is TRBV4-2 and J usage is TRBJ2-1, with 7 bases matching TRBD2. Germline CDR1 LGHNA, CDR2 YNFKEQ. V lost 0 bases and J lost 5; bases outside the gene matches: 7. The CDR3 totals 16 residues. This CDR3 reads CASSQEFVGGNNEQFF. CDR3 DNA: TGTGCCAGCAGCCAAGAGTTCGTGGGGGGGAACAATGAGCAGTTCTTC.

V gene TRBV6-5 combines with J gene TRBJ2-2; perhaps TRBD2 as D (6 bases). Germline CDR1 MNHEY, CDR2 SVGAGI. V was shortened by 2 bases and J by 8 bases, with 15 bases between the two germline ends. The CDR3 totals 15 residues. The CDR3 bases are TGTGCCAGCAGTTACACCCGGGGACTGAGGGGGGAGCTGTTTTTT. As protein: CASSYTRGLRGELFF.

V gene TRBV9 combines with J gene TRBJ2-3, with D possibly TRBD2 on 6 matching bases. Germline-derived CDR1 and CDR2 are SGDLS and YYNGEE. Between the trimmed V and J ends, which lost 4 bases and 4 bases, there was a span of 19 bases. This CDR3 contains 16 residues. In nucleotides, the CDR3 is TGTGCCAGCAGCATTCTGGTCCCGGGGGAGGCAGATACGCAGTATTTT. Protein product: CASSILVPGEADTQYF.

The chain has TRBV9 and TRBJ2-3, with 8 bases identical to TRBD2. The CDR3 loop spans 14 amino acids. From germline, CDR1 is SGDLS and CDR2 YYNGEE. The V segment lost 3 bases and the J segment 4 bases; nucleotides outside the gene matches: 4. The CDR3 DNA reads as TGTGCCAGCAGCGCGGGGGGGGGACCAGATACGCAGTATTTT. Protein sequence: CASSAGGGPDTQYF.

The V call is TRBV9, the J call TRBJ1-2, with D hard to call. Germline-derived CDR1 and CDR2 are SGDLS and YYNGEE. The ends were cut back, 3 bases at V and 6 bases at J, with 21 bases in the middle. The CDR3 runs to 16 residues. In nucleotides, the CDR3 is TGTGCCAGCAGCGCGGGTAAGGCTTCAGCTAGCCATGGCTACACCTTC. Translating gives CASSAGKASASHGYTF.

The table lists this clone with a few counts. V gene TRBV11-2 combines with J gene TRBJ1-2; D unclear. There are 12 residues in the CDR3. Germline V gene lookup returns CDR1 SGHAT and CDR2 FQNNGV. V lost 1 base and J lost 8, with 8 bases in between. The CDR3 here is CASSLALRGYTF. In DNA form, the CDR3 reads TGTGCCAGCAGCTTAGCTCTGAGGGGCTACACCTTC.

The rearrangement uses TRBV5-1 and TRBJ1-2, with D unresolved. Germline V gives CDR1 SGHRS, CDR2 YFSETQ. This CDR3 is 12 amino acids long. Trimming took off 2 bases at V and 6 bases at J, with 8 bases between the two ends. The CDR3 loop is CASSFNGNGYTF. For the CDR3, the DNA is TGCGCCAGCAGCTTTAACGGGAATGGCTACACCTTC.

The chain joins TRBV20-1 to TRBJ1-1, with D tentatively TRBD1 (5 bases). The CDR3 contains 9 residues. Germline V CDR1 and CDR2: DFQATT, SNEGSKA (reference sequence). Trimming removed 3 bases at V and 11 bases at J, with 7 bases between. The CDR3 loop reads CSASGGAFF. As DNA, the CDR3 is TGCAGTGCTAGTGGGGGGGCTTTCTTT.

V is TRBV25-1 and J is TRBJ1-5; 8 nucleotides match TRBD1. V gave up 2 bases and J gave up 5 bases; unmatched junction bases: 2. Germline V lookup: CDR1 MGHDK, CDR2 SYGVNS. The CDR3 has 14 residues. The CDR3 bases are TGTGCCAGCAGTGAAACAGGGGGGGATCAGCCCCAGCATTTT. Protein sequence: CASSETGGDQPQHF.

The chain uses TRBV7-8 and TRBJ2-7, with D perhaps TRBD2 (7 bases). Germline CDR1 reads SGHVS; CDR2 reads FQNEAQ. V was cut by 6 bases and J by 1 base, with 19 bases left in between. The CDR3 extends over 16 amino acids. The chain's CDR3 is CASRRAGAQWSYEQYF. Written as DNA, the CDR3 is TGTGCCAGCAGACGGGCGGGGGCCCAGTGGTCCTACGAGCAGTACTTC.

The rearrangement uses TRBV7-9 and TRBJ1-1; the D gene is possibly TRBD1 (5 bases). The length of the CDR3 is 17 residues. CDR1 is SEHNR and CDR2 is FQNEAQ in the germline V gene (reference sequence). Trimming removed 11 bases from V and 5 bases from J, with 30 bases in between. In DNA, the CDR3 is TGTGCCGCCGCTTCCGATGTATTGGGGCCACCGGGTACTGAAGCTTTCTTT. Residues: CAAASDVLGPPGTEAFF.

The V call is TRBV27, the J call TRBJ2-3; D uncertain. The V end lost 3 bases, the J end lost 2 bases, and 12 bases lay between the germline ends. Looked up from germline, CDR1 is MNHEY and CDR2 is SMNVEV (reference sequence). The CDR3 is made up of 15 amino acids. CDR3 residues: CASSFQLASTDTQYF. The DNA for the CDR3 is TGTGCCAGCAGTTTCCAGCTCGCCTCCACAGATACGCAGTATTTT.

V is TRBV27 and J is TRBJ2-7; possibly TRBD1 for D (6 bases). Deletions cut 4 bases from V and 5 bases from J, with 18 bases between. The CDR3 has 15 amino acids. Germline V gene data show CDR1 as MNHEY and CDR2 as SMNVEV (reference sequence). CDR3: CASSSNTGTPHEQYF. The DNA for the CDR3 is TGTGCCAGCAGTTCGAACACAGGGACCCCCCACGAGCAGTACTTC.

The rearrangement links TRBV10-3 to TRBJ1-1; a weak D match, TRBD1 (6 bases). This CDR3 is built from 15 residues. In germline, CDR1 is ENHRY, CDR2 SYGVKD. The V end lost 4 bases, the J end lost 4 bases, and 16 bases lay between the germline ends. The CDR3 reads CAISAETGGPTEAFF. CDR3 nucleotides: TGTGCCATCAGTGCAGAGACAGGAGGCCCCACTGAAGCTTTCTTT.

The gene calls are TRBV29-1 and TRBJ2-7, with no clear D. V gave up 1 base and J gave up 0 bases, with 4 bases separating them. Germline-derived CDR1 and CDR2 are SQVTM and ANQGSEA. This CDR3 is 12 amino acids long. The CDR3 protein is CSVEGLSYEQYF. The CDR3 nucleotides are TGCAGCGTTGAAGGACTCTCCTACGAGCAGTACTTC.

V gene TRBV4-3 combines with J gene TRBJ1-6; D unclear. The length of the CDR3 is 16 residues. Germline values: CDR1 LGHNA, CDR2 YSLEER. V lost 1 base, J lost 9 bases, and 16 bases lay in between. The CDR3 is CASSQGPLMGGSPLHF. CDR3 coding DNA: TGCGCCAGCAGCCAAGGTCCCCTGATGGGAGGTTCACCCCTCCACTTT.

The CDR3 nucleotides read TGTGCCAGTAGTATAGATCTTGAAGCAGATACGCAGTATTTT. This encodes CASSIDLEADTQYF. The chain has TRBV19 and TRBJ2-3; D gene ambiguous. The germline gives CDR1 LNHDA, CDR2 SQIVND (reference sequence). The CDR3 runs 14 residues. V was pared by 0 bases and J by 4 bases, with 8 bases between.

The rearrangement joins TRBV7-3 to TRBJ2-3; the match to TRBD1 covers 7 bases. The V gene's germline CDR1 is SGHTA and CDR2 FQGTGA. This CDR3 region has 15 residues. V lost 5 bases, J lost 6 bases, and 11 bases stayed unmatched. The DNA of the CDR3 is TGTGCCAGCAGCACTGGACAGGAGTACTTTGATACGCAGTATTTT. Its translation is CASSTGQEYFDTQYF.